The next 14 T cell receptor beta chains were all read from a single sample in a study of human T cells and chemical hapten exposure. Time point meaning: pre-sensitization, week 0. Treatment reported: therapeutic diphenylcyclopropenone sensitization with weekly scalp DPC. TCRdb re-called the RACE reads with MiXCR, one entry per CDR3 protein. The table has approximately 260,000 distinct CDR3 sequences, roughly 7.7% seen once. Sequenced material: whole blood, taken in connection with sensitization to the hapten diphenylcyclopropenone (DPC). The receptors stem from a man between 18 and 35 years old with alopecia areata. Some clones in this sample may be carry-over from other donors' samples.

This CDR3 reads CASTLLSFYGYTF. In nucleotides, the CDR3 is TGCGCCAGCACACTTCTGAGTTTCTATGGCTACACCTTC. The chain is built from TRBV5-1 and TRBJ1-2; no definite D call. Germline CDR1 and CDR2: SGHRS and YFSETQ. V lost 6 bases and J 4 bases, leaving 13 bases between the germline ends. The CDR3 sequence is 13 residues long.

This clonotype was seen at least ten times. V and J are TRBV7-9 and TRBJ1-5; no firm D call. Trimming left V 5 bases short and J 7 bases short, with 12 bases between. The CDR3 totals 13 residues. Germline V gene data show CDR1 as SEHNR and CDR2 as FQNEAQ (reference sequence). CDR3 amino acids: CASSRGERQPQHF. The DNA of the CDR3 is TGTGCCAGCAGCCGTGGGGAACGGCAGCCCCAGCATTTT.

The CDR3 DNA reads TGTGCCAGCAGCCACGGGGAGACCCAGTACTTC. Translation gives CASSHGETQYF. The chain joins TRBV3-1 to TRBJ2-5, with D unresolved. CDR3 length equals 11 residues. V lost 3 bases and J 5 bases, leaving 4 bases between the germline ends. Germline CDR1 and CDR2: LGHDT and YNNKEL (reference sequence).

This clonotype was seen only a few times. The V call is TRBV5-1, the J call TRBJ2-3; 7 nucleotides line up with TRBD2. Germline assignment: CDR1 SGHRS and CDR2 YFSETQ. V trimming: 4 bases; J trimming: 0 bases; junction bases outside the gene matches: 8. The CDR3 covers 16 residues. Written as DNA, the CDR3 is TGCGCCAGCAGCCTAGGGGAGCGGGGAAGCACAGATACGCAGTATTTT. Amino acid sequence: CASSLGERGSTDTQYF.

The genes are TRBV5-1 and TRBJ2-2; no definite D call. CDR1 and CDR2 (germline): SGHRS, YFSETQ. The CDR3 covers 13 residues. V lost 1 base, J lost 8 bases, and 9 bases lay in between. In DNA form, the CDR3 reads TGCGCCAGCAGCTTGTCACCGTGGGGGGAGCTGTTTTTT. Translated: CASSLSPWGELFF.

The V call is TRBV7-2, the J call TRBJ2-7; D is undetermined. Germline V gene sequence: CDR1 SGHTA, CDR2 FQGNSA. Trimming took 5 bases from V and 0 from J, leaving 11 bases between them. The CDR3 is 14 residues long. CDR3 sequence reads: CASSLRLSSYEQYF. The DNA of the CDR3 is TGTGCCAGCAGCCTTCGACTTAGCTCCTACGAGCAGTACTTC. Together with reference TRBV7-2 and TRBJ2-7, the CDR3 gives the full variable domain: GAGVSQSPSNKVTEKGKDVELRCDPISGHTALYWYRQSLGQGLEFLIYFQGNSAPDKSGLPSDRFSAERTGGSVSTLTIQRTQQEDSAVYLCASSLRLSSYEQYFGPGTRLTVT.

J is TRBJ1-1 and V is TRBV10-3; D is possibly TRBD1 (6 bases). V was trimmed by 6 bases and J by 9 bases, leaving 17 bases between them. The CDR3 is 13 residues long. Germline CDR1 ENHRY, CDR2 SYGVKD. CDR3 region: CAISGLQGPKAFF. The CDR3 DNA reads TGTGCCATCAGCGGACTACAGGGCCCCAAAGCTTTCTTT.

This clonotype turned up a few times. Relative to the germline gene, one junction end is altered; a read error may explain this. The chain employs TRBV5-1 and TRBJ1-4; TRBD1 is a possible D gene (5 bases). CDR1 is SGHRS, CDR2 YFSETQ, per germline. CDR3 length: 14 residues. CDR3 amino acids: CASSLRTTDEKLFF. Here the CDR3 DNA reads TGCGCCAGCAGCTTGCGGACAACTGATGAAAAACTGTTTTTT.

The chain employs TRBV27 and TRBJ2-7, with 10 bases matching TRBD1. Germline loops: CDR1 MNHEY, CDR2 SMNVEV (reference sequence). This CDR3 contains 14 residues. The V gene end was trimmed by 5 bases and the J gene end by 2 bases; junction bases not matched to a gene: 3. CDR3 DNA: TGTGCCAGCAGTATCGGGACAGGGGCCTACGAGCAGTACGTC. Amino acids: CASSIGTGAYEQYV.

Ten or more counts support this clonotype. The chain links TRBV9 to TRBJ2-6, with 8 bases matching TRBD1. This CDR3 contains 19 residues. CDR1 SGDLS and CDR2 YYNGEE come from the germline V gene. With 0 bases clipped from V and 0 bases from J, the junction kept 8 bases outside the gene matches. CDR3 residues: CASSVAGGWKYSGANVLTF. The CDR3 DNA follows: TGTGCCAGCAGCGTAGCAGGGGGCTGGAAGTACTCTGGGGCCAACGTCCTGACTTTC.

V usage is TRBV7-9 and J usage is TRBJ2-1, with 9 bases fitting TRBD2. V shed 2 bases and J 0 bases; nucleotides not matched to a gene: 8. The CDR3 is made up of 18 amino acids. Germline CDR1 SEHNR, CDR2 FQNEAQ (reference sequence). The CDR3 region is CASSLSRNSGSSYNEQFF. The CDR3 nucleotides are TGTGCCAGCAGCTTATCGCGGAATAGCGGGAGCTCCTACAATGAGCAGTTCTTC.

The chain joins TRBV27 to TRBJ1-1; D unresolved. The CDR3 length is 13 residues. The germline CDR1 and CDR2 sequences are MNHEY and SMNVEV (reference sequence). Trimming pared 9 bases from V and 4 bases from J, leaving 15 bases between. CDR3 nucleotide sequence: TGTGCCAGTCGCCGGACCCTGGCCACTGAAGCTTTCTTT. Amino acid sequence: CASRRTLATEAFF.

This clonotype has at least ten counts. V usage is TRBV4-2 and J usage is TRBJ1-5; 8 positions match TRBD1. Trimming at V came to 1 base and at J to 3 bases, leaving 2 bases not matched to a gene. Per germline, CDR1 LGHNA and CDR2 YNFKEQ. The CDR3 runs to 15 residues. The DNA of the CDR3 is TGTGCCAGCAGCCAAGGGGACAGGCCCAATCAGCCCCAGCATTTT. Translated: CASSQGDRPNQPQHF.

In this sample, this clonotype turned up many times. The genes are TRBV6-2 or TRBV6-3 and TRBJ2-7, with 11 bases fitting TRBD2. The germline gives CDR1 MNHEY, CDR2 SVGEGT. V was clipped by 6 bases and J by 6 bases; unmatched bases: 7. The CDR3 is 14 residues long. The DNA for the CDR3 is TGTGCCAGCAGGCATAGCGGGGGGGCCTCCGAGCAGTACTTC. Encoded protein: CASRHSGGASEQYF.